The 23 T cell receptor beta chains listed next were all sequenced from one sample in a study of human T cells and chemical hapten exposure. Time point meaning: patch test 1, 2 weeks after DPC sensitization. Treatment: therapeutic diphenylcyclopropenone sensitization with weekly scalp DPC. TCRdb called the RACE reads again in MiXCR, with one record for every CDR3 protein. This sample yields 65,000 to 80,000 distinct CDR3 sequences, of which approximately 10% are seen a single time; roughly 1.5% belongs to the top ten. This material consisted of whole blood, taken in connection with sensitization to the hapten diphenylcyclopropenone (DPC). The receptor source for this set is a woman in her fifties or sixties with alopecia areata. Some clones in this sample may be carry-over from other donors' samples.

This clonotype appeared many times. The V and J genes are TRBV7-8 and TRBJ1-1; 7 bases align to TRBD1. From germline, CDR1 is SGHVS and CDR2 FQNEAQ. The CDR3 is 14 residues long. J gave up 5 bases and V 4 bases, and 7 bases lay outside the gene matches. CDR3 nucleotide sequence: TGTGCCAGCAGCTCGACAGGGAGAGGGACTGAAGCTTTCTTT. This encodes CASSSTGRGTEAFF.

This clonotype was counted only a few times. V usage is TRBV9 and J usage is TRBJ2-3; D remains unclear. The CDR3 has 14 amino acids. V was clipped by 0 bases and J by 6 bases, with 11 bases between them. Per germline, CDR1 SGDLS and CDR2 YYNGEE. Written as DNA, the CDR3 is TGTGCCAGCAGCGTAGATGTTCAGTCTGATACGCAGTATTTT. It specifies CASSVDVQSDTQYF.

The chain uses TRBV7-9 and TRBJ2-2; D might be TRBD2 (5 bases). Trimming took off 5 bases at V and 3 bases at J, with 10 bases between the two ends. The CDR3 has 14 amino acids. Germline V CDR1 and CDR2: SEHNR, FQNEAQ (reference sequence). CDR3 region: CASSPRAYTGELFF. CDR3 nucleotide sequence: TGTGCCAGCAGCCCGAGGGCGTACACCGGGGAGCTGTTTTTT.

The chain uses TRBV14 and TRBJ1-1; D perhaps matches TRBD1 (5 bases). CDR1 SGHDN and CDR2 FVKESK come from the germline V gene. This CDR3 comprises 15 residues. Between the trimmed V and J ends, which lost 5 bases and 5 bases, there was a span of 18 bases. This chain's CDR3 is CASSSRGTSGTEAFF. The CDR3 region has the DNA TGTGCCAGCAGCTCGCGCGGGACCTCGGGGACTGAAGCTTTCTTT.

This clonotype was recorded at least ten times. The chain is built from TRBV29-1 and TRBJ1-2; D not resolved. The V gene's germline CDR1 is SQVTM and CDR2 ANQGSEA. The CDR3 runs 8 residues. V was trimmed by 4 bases and J by 7 bases, leaving 1 base between them. The chain's CDR3 is CSVGGYTF. In DNA, the CDR3 is TGCAGCGTTGGTGGCTACACCTTC.

The rearrangement links TRBV5-1 to TRBJ1-5; 9 nucleotides agree with TRBD1. The CDR3 totals 16 residues. Germline V lookup: CDR1 SGHRS, CDR2 YFSETQ. V trimming: 4 bases; J trimming: 6 bases; junction bases outside the gene matches: 11. Written as DNA, the CDR3 is TGCGCCAGCAGCCCCAATTCCGGGACAGGGCCTCAGCCCCAGCATTTT. Protein product: CASSPNSGTGPQPQHF.

This sequence joins TRBV7-3 and TRBJ1-6; D unclear. V lost 5 bases and J 8 bases, leaving 10 bases between the germline ends. The CDR3 totals 13 residues. Germline V gene data show CDR1 as SGHTA and CDR2 as FQGTGA. The CDR3 sequence: CASSDDGYSPLHF. The CDR3 DNA reads as TGTGCCAGCAGCGATGACGGATATTCACCCCTCCACTTT.

V gene TRBV11-2 combines with J gene TRBJ1-4; no clear D gene. Trimming took 5 bases from V and 2 from J, leaving 9 bases between them. This CDR3 has 14 amino acids. Germline V gene data show CDR1 as SGHAT and CDR2 as FQNNGV. CDR3 region: CASSPSWTNEKLFF. The CDR3 DNA reads TGTGCCAGCAGCCCATCCTGGACTAATGAAAAACTGTTTTTT.

This clonotype was seen repeatedly, ten times or more. The CDR3 here is CASSPQLGDTQYF. The CDR3 DNA reads as TGTGCCAGCTCACCCCAGCTGGGGGATACGCAGTATTTT. The chain carries TRBV18 and TRBJ2-3; D not certain. V was pared by 3 bases and J by 6 bases, with 10 bases between. Looked up from germline, CDR1 is KGHSH and CDR2 is LQKENI. CDR3 length: 13 amino acids.

The V and J genes are TRBV5-1 and TRBJ2-1, with TRBD2 matching over 10 bases. V dropped 0 bases and J dropped 2; count of bases not matched to a gene: 5. The CDR3 runs to 17 residues. From germline, CDR1 is SGHRS and CDR2 YFSETQ. In nucleotides, the CDR3 is TGCGCCAGCAGCTTGGCTGGGCTAGCGGGAGCCTACAATGAGCAGTTCTTC. Protein product: CASSLAGLAGAYNEQFF.

This clonotype has a handful of counts. The J gene is TRBJ1-2, the V gene TRBV12-3 or TRBV12-4, with D hard to call. Trimming stripped 2 bases from V and 8 bases from J, with 9 bases between. This CDR3 region has 12 residues. For the CDR3, the DNA is TGTGCCAGCAGTTTATTGACCCGCGGCTACACCTTC. Its translation: CASSLLTRGYTF.

The CDR3 DNA sequence: TGCAGCGGAAGGGACGGATCGTATGGCTACACCTTC. Translation gives CSGRDGSYGYTF. The genes are TRBV29-1 and TRBJ1-2, with D perhaps TRBD1 (5 bases). Germline-derived CDR1 and CDR2 are SQVTM and ANQGSEA. V lost 7 bases and J 5 bases, leaving 14 bases between the germline ends. This CDR3 has 12 residues.

The genes are TRBV5-5 and TRBJ1-1, with 7 bases that match TRBD1. This CDR3 has 16 amino acids. The V and J ends lost 4 bases and 2 bases, in that order; junction bases with no gene match: 11. CDR1 SGHKS and CDR2 YYEKEE come from the germline V gene (reference sequence). This chain's CDR3 is CASSPTPTGPNTEAFF. For the CDR3, the DNA is TGTGCCAGCAGCCCTACCCCGACAGGGCCAAACACTGAAGCTTTCTTT.

The chain has TRBV29-1 and TRBJ2-6, with D hard to call. Trimming stripped 5 bases from V and 0 bases from J, with 5 bases between. Germline V CDR1 and CDR2: SQVTM, ANQGSEA. The CDR3 length is 13 residues. The CDR3 nucleotides read TGCAGCGTTTGTATCTCTGGGGCCAACGTCCTGACTTTC. Its translation is CSVCISGANVLTF.

The CDR3 here is CASSQDQTGSRELFF. Written as DNA, the CDR3 is TGCGCCAGCAGCCAAGACCAAACCGGCTCCCGGGAGCTGTTTTTT. J is TRBJ2-2 and V is TRBV4-3; D unclear. Germline values: CDR1 LGHNA, CDR2 YSLEER. Trimming removed 0 bases at V and 9 bases at J, with 14 bases between. This CDR3 spans 15 amino acids.

This clonotype has just a few counts. V and J are TRBV7-2 and TRBJ2-5, with TRBD2 matching 9 bases. The CDR3 is 15 residues long. CDR1 SGHTA and CDR2 FQGNSA come from the germline V gene. Trimming cost V 6 bases and J 0 bases; bases outside gene matches: 5. The CDR3 DNA sequence: TGTGCCAGCAGTCTAGCGGGAACGAACCAAGAGACCCAGTACTTC. Residues: CASSLAGTNQETQYF.

The rearrangement joins TRBV6-2 or TRBV6-3 to TRBJ1-5; D unclear. V was pared by 5 bases and J by 1 base, with 9 bases between. The CDR3 has 14 residues. Per the germline V gene, CDR1 is MNHEY and CDR2 is SVGEGT. The CDR3 sequence: CASSTPGSNQPQHF. Written as DNA, the CDR3 is TGTGCCAGCAGTACGCCCGGGAGCAATCAGCCCCAGCATTTT.

This clonotype showed up just a few times. The chain links TRBV20-1 to TRBJ2-7; perhaps TRBD2 as D (5 bases). Germline CDR1 reads DFQATT; CDR2 reads SNEGSKA (reference sequence). Trimming removed 5 bases at V and 6 bases at J, with 23 bases between. The CDR3 consists of 15 residues. CDR3 nucleotide sequence: TGCAGTGCTTCTCAACCGGGAACCACGACTTTCGAGCAGTACTTC. This codes for CSASQPGTTTFEQYF.

The chain joins TRBV19 to TRBJ1-5; 8 bases match TRBD1. V shed 5 bases, J shed 7 bases, and the junction held 7 bases outside the gene matches. This CDR3 contains 14 residues. Per germline, CDR1 LNHDA and CDR2 SQIVND (reference sequence). This CDR3 is CASSPGQGWQPQHF. DNA of the CDR3: TGTGCCAGTAGTCCCGGACAGGGATGGCAGCCCCAGCATTTT. Drawing the rest from reference TRBV19 and TRBJ1-5, the complete variable domain is DGGITQSPKYLFRKEGQNVTLSCEQNLNHDAMYWYRQDPGQGLRLIYYSQIVNDFQKGDIAEGYSVSREKKESFPLTVTSAQKNPTAFYLCASSPGQGWQPQHFGDGTRLSIL.

The table lists this clonotype with a few counts. J is TRBJ2-2 and V is TRBV27, with D maybe TRBD2 (5 bases). CDR3 length: 14 residues. Looked up from germline, CDR1 is MNHEY and CDR2 is SMNVEV (reference sequence). V lost 3 bases, J lost 4 bases, and 9 bases lay in between. CDR3 sequence: CASSFRTVTGELFF. The CDR3 coding sequence is TGTGCCAGCAGTTTCAGGACTGTCACCGGGGAGCTGTTTTTT.

The chain has TRBV5-4 and TRBJ2-7, with D possibly TRBD1 on 6 matching bases. V was pared by 0 bases and J by 3 bases, with 13 bases between. Germline V gives CDR1 SGHNT, CDR2 YYREEE (reference sequence). This CDR3 contains 15 residues. CDR3 loop: CASSLGGQGNYEQYF. The CDR3 DNA reads TGTGCCAGCAGCTTGGGAGGGCAGGGGAACTACGAGCAGTACTTC.

CDR3 region: CASRLKTSNDEQFF. The CDR3 DNA reads as TGTGCAAGTCGCTTAAAAACTAGCAACGATGAGCAGTTCTTC. The gene calls are TRBV12-2 and TRBJ2-1; the table's TRBD2 call for D was not verified on the DNA. TRBV12-2 is tagged as a pseudogene. This CDR3 contains 14 residues.

The chain recombines TRBV12-5 with TRBJ2-1, with 10 bases fitting TRBD2. The trim removed 5 bases at V and 4 bases at J, leaving 5 bases unmatched. Germline CDR1 reads LGHNT; CDR2 reads FRNRAP. CDR3 length: 15 amino acids. The CDR3 reads CASGLGTSDYNEQFF. The CDR3 nucleotides read TGTGCTAGTGGTCTGGGGACTAGCGATTACAATGAGCAGTTCTTC.